This paragraph reports one T cell receptor beta chain. This clone was detected only a few times. Its antigen remains undetermined. It has no much larger one-base neighbor in the sample; base qualities were not kept. The data were obtained in a study of beta chain features in type 1 diabetes (dated by TCRdb to the late 2010s). Some background on the complete study: Mean age, gender distribution, total cell number and subset yield were not different between patients and healthy donors. A total of 107,917,701 sorted cells were examined across all samples, and the number of cells per subset was strongly correlated with RNA yield. In the study, TCRB repertoires of sorted circulating CD4+ T cell subsets from recently diagnosed type 1 diabetes patients were compared with those of matched healthy donors. Regulatory and stem cell-like memory subsets were obtained from only 8 patients and about 8 healthy donors, while naive and central memory subsets were obtained from all 30 or so donors.

From each donor, a single peripheral blood sample of approximately 110 mL on average was drawn into heparinised tubes. Naive, central memory, regulatory and stem cell-like memory CD4+ T cells were sorted on a BD FACSAria II using a panel including CD45RO, CCR7, CD25, CD127, CD95 and CD27. A purity above 95% was achieved for all sorted populations. PBMCs were separated immediately by Lymphoprep density gradient centrifugation and were stained directly, without being cultured. To minimize batch effects, samples were stained and sorted in pairs, one healthy donor with one patient per experiment. The CDR3 starts with the cysteine, ends with the phenylalanine, and has 13 residues. Solely the CDR3 DNA is kept, with 39 bases framed from the first base. Per the germline V gene, SGHDN is the CDR1 and FVKESK is the CDR2. The junction carries 7 bases between V and J, which are trimmed by 4 bases and 3 bases respectively.

The entire amount of isolated RNA was reverse transcribed using the High Capacity cDNA Reverse Transcription Kit, so the sequenced TCRB transcripts were expressed ones. Deep immunoSEQ sequencing was applied to naive, central memory and regulatory T cell samples, giving an average of about 3.8 million total reads per sample. Sorted cells were lysed in RLT buffer and RNA was extracted with DNase-treated RNeasy Micro or Mini kits, depending on cell number. To prevent cross-contamination, every cell subset was processed on its own, while patient and healthy donor samples were processed together. Using the immunoSEQ multiplex PCR, TCRB sequences were amplified from cDNA into 87-bp fragments spanning the CDR3 region. The amplicons were sequenced using the Illumina HiSeq platform. In the paper's pipeline: Synthetic template baselines were used to correct PCR bias computationally, reads within Hamming distance 2 were collapsed, and singletons that could not be merged were discarded. Reads were aligned to IMGT to assign V, D and J genes, CDR3 length, and insertions or deletions at six rearrangement sites. Within each subset, clonotype counts were normalized to sorted cell number, and only after that were true diversity and Gini coefficients computed with the tcR R package. Repertoire sharing was quantified using the overlap coefficient calculated on TCRB nucleotide sequences. TCRdb re-hosts the immuneACCESS table, in-frame sequences only. Its copies lack some clones; in the studies checked, an unresolved V gene accounts for under half of them, and the cause for the rest is not known. That table is the source of V, J and clone size, and D and trimming were worked out from the DNA. The sample has roughly 170,000 clones on record, approximately 13% of them singletons. The ten top clones hold about 0.66% of the sample.

Here is what the overall study found, with its caveats: Fewer insertions and more nucleotide deletions at VDJ recombination sites were observed in patients with type 1 diabetes, implying thymic rearrangement abnormalities. Only small numbers of individuals were included in the HLA sub-analyses, which left unresolved whether HLA type had any influence on TCRB rearrangement. Naive, central memory and regulatory TCRB repertoires appeared to be more similar among patients than among healthy donors. Type 1 diabetes patients showed a moderate but significant shortening of TCRB CDR3 length in all four CD4+ subsets. Sequencing cDNA rather than genomic DNA could over-represent highly expressing activated cells, although activation and CD3 levels did not differ between groups. PCR might favor shorter templates, but patient and control samples were amplified and corrected together, so any skew would affect both groups equally.

In this chain, TRBV14 is recombined with TRBJ2-1; the D gene cannot be resolved reliably. The origin of this receptor is a woman aged 18 to 35 in good health. Specimen: central memory CD4+ T cells from blood. The nucleotide sequence is given as TGTGCCAGCAGCCCACAACGCTACAATGAGCAGTTCTTC. This yields the protein CASSPQRYNEQFF.